This TCR beta chain appears in the sequencing data of a study of T cells after yellow fever vaccination. TCRdb re-derived calls from the 5' RACE reads in MiXCR, one entry per CDR3 protein. The data show 55,000 or so distinct CDR3 sequences, 5% to 8.5% seen once. This CDR3 is 15 amino acids long. Germline V lookup: CDR1 MGHRA, CDR2 YSYEKL. The V gene lost 1 base and the J gene lost 4 bases, with 14 bases spanning the gap. Broader study findings: Overall, a small share of clonotypes was seen in both CD4 and CD8 compartments.

This clonotype originated in a young man who received the YFV17D yellow fever vaccine. Sample: CD8+ T cells not binding an NS4B(214-222) dextramer, sorted from PBMCs, taken roughly 45 days after the first yellow fever vaccination. This chain joins TRBV4-1 and TRBJ2-7; D is unresolved. The CDR3 DNA is TGCGCCAGCAGCCAAGTGCCCGGCTCGAGTTACGAGCAGTACTTC. Its translation is CASSQVPGSSYEQYF.